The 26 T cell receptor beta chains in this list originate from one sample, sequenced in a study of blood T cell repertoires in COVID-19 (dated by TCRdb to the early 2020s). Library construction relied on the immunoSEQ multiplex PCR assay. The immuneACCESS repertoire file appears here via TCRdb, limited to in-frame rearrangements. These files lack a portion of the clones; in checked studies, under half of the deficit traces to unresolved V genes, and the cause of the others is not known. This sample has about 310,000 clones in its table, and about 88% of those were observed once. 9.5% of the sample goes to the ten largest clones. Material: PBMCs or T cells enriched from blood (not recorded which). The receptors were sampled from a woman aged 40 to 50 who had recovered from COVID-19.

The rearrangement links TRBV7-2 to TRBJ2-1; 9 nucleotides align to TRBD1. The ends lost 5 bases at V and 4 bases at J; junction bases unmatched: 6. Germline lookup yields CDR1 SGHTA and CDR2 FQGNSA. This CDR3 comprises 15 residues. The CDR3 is CASSTGTGPYNEQFF. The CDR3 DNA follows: TGTGCCAGCAGCACCGGGACAGGGCCTTACAATGAGCAGTTCTTC.

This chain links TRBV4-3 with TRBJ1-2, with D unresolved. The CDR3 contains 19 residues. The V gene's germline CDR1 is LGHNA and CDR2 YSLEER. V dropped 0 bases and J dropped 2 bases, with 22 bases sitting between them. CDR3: CASSQEWGVGRAPNYGYTF. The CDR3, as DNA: TGCGCCAGCAGCCAAGAATGGGGAGTGGGAAGGGCTCCAAACTATGGCTACACCTTC.

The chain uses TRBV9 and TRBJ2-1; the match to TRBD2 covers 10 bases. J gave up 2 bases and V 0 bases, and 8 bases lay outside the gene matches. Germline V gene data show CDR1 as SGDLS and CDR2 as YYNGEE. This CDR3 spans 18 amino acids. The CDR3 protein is CASSVVSHTSGTYNEQFF. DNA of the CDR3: TGTGCCAGCAGCGTAGTCTCTCACACTAGCGGGACCTACAATGAGCAGTTCTTC.

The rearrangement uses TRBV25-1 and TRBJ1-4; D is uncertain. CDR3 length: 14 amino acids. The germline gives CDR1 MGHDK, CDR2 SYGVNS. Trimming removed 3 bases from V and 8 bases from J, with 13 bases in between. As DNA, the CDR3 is TGTGCCAGCAGTGACCCCGGGTTACGAGAAAAACTGTTTTTT. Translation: CASSDPGLREKLFF.

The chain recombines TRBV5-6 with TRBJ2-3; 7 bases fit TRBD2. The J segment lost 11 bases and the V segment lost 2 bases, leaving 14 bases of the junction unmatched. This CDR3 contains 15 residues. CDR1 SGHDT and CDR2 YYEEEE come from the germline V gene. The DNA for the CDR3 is TGTGCCAGCAGCTTATCGACTAGCCAACCCGTCGGGCAGTATTTT. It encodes CASSLSTSQPVGQYF. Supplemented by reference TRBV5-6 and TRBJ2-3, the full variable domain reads DAGVTQSPTHLIKTRGQQVTLRCSPKSGHDTVSWYQQALGQGPQFIFQYYEEEERQRGNFPDRFSGHQFPNYSSELNVNALLLGDSALYLCASSLSTSQPVGQYFGPGTRLTVL.

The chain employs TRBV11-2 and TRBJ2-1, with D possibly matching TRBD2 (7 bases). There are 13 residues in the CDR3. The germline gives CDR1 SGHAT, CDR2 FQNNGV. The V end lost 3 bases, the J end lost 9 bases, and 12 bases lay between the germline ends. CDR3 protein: CASSLRGGGEQFF. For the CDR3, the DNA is TGTGCCAGCAGCTTGAGAGGGGGGGGTGAGCAGTTCTTC. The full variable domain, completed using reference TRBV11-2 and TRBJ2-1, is EAGVAQSPRYKIIEKRQSVAFWCNPISGHATLYWYQQILGQGPKLLIQFQNNGVVDDSQLPKDRFSAERLKGVDSTLKIQPAKLEDSAVYLCASSLRGGGEQFFGPGTRLTVL.

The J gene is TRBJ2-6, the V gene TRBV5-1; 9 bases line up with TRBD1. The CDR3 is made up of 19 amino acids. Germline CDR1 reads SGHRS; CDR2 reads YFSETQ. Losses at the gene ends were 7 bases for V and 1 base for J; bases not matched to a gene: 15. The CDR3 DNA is TGCGCCAGCGACCCAAGAACCGGGACAGGGAAGTCTGGGGCCAACGTCCTGACTTTC. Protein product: CASDPRTGTGKSGANVLTF.

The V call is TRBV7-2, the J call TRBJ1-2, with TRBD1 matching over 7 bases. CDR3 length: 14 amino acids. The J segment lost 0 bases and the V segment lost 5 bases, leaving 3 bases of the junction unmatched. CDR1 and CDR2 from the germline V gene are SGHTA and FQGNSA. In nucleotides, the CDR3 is TGTGCCAGCAGCCTCGGGACAGCTAACTATGGCTACACCTTC. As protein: CASSLGTANYGYTF.

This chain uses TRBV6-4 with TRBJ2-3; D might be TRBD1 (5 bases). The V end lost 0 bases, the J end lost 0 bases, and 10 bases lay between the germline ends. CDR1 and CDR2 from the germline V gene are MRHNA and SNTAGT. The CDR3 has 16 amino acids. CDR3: CASSDSPDTSTDTQYF. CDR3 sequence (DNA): TGTGCCAGCAGTGACTCGCCGGACACTAGCACAGATACGCAGTATTTT.

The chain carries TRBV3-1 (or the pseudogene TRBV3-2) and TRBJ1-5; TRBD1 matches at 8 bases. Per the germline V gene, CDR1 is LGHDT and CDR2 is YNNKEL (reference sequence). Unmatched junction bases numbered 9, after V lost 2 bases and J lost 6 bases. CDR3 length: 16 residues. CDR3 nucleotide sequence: TGTGCCAGCAGCCAAAACCCCACAGGGGGGGGTCAGCCCCAGCATTTT. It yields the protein CASSQNPTGGGQPQHF.

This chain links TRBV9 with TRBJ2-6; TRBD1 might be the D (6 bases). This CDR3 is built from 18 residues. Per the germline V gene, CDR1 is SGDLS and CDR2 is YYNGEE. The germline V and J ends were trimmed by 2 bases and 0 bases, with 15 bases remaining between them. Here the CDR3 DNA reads TGTGCCAGCAGCGTCCCCGGACAGAGAAACTCTGGGGCCAACGTCCTGACTTTC. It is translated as CASSVPGQRNSGANVLTF.

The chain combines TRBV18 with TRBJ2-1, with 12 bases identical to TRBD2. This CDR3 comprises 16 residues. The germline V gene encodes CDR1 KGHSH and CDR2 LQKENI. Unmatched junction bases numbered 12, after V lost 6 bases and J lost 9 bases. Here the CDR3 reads CASSPTGLAGNGEQFF. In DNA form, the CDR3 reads TGTGCCAGCTCTCCAACCGGACTAGCGGGGAATGGTGAGCAGTTCTTC.

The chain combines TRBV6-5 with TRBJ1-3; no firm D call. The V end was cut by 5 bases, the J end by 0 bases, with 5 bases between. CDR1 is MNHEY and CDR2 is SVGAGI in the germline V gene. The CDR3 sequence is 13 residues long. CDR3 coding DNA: TGTGCCAGCAGTATTAGCTCTGGAAACACCATATATTTT. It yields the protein CASSISSGNTIYF.

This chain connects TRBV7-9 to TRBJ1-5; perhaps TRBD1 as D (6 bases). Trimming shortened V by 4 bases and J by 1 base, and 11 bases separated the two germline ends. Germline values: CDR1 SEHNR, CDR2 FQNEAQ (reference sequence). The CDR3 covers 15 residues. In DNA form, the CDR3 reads TGTGCCAGCAGCTGGGGGGGCGAAAGCAATCAGCCCCAGCATTTT. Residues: CASSWGGESNQPQHF.

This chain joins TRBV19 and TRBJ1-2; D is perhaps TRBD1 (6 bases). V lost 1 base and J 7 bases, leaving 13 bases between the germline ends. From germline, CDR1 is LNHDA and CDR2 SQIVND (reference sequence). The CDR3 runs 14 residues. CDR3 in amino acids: CASSIAGGLGGYTF. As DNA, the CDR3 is TGTGCCAGTAGTATAGCCGGGGGGCTCGGTGGCTACACCTTC.

The CDR3 protein is CASSQRTGGSTDTQYF. The CDR3 DNA follows: TGCGCCAGCAGCCAGAGGACAGGGGGGAGCACAGATACGCAGTATTTT. The chain has TRBV4-1 and TRBJ2-3; 10 positions agree with TRBD1. Trimming removed 3 bases from V and 0 bases from J; junction bases left unmatched: 3. This CDR3 contains 16 residues. CDR1 is MGHRA and CDR2 is YSYEKL in the germline V gene.

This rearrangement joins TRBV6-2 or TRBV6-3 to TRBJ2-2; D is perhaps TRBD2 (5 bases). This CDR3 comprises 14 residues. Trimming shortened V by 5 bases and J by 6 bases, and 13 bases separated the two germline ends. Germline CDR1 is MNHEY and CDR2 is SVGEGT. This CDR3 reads CASSTLGAAGELFF. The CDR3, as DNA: TGTGCCAGCAGTACACTAGGCGCGGCCGGGGAGCTGTTTTTT.

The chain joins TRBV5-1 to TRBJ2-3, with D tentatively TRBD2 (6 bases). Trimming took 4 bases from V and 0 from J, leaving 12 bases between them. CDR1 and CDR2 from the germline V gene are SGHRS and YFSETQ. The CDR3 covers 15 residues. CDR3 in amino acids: CASSPGTPSTDTQYF. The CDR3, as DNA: TGCGCCAGCAGCCCCGGGACTCCGAGCACAGATACGCAGTATTTT. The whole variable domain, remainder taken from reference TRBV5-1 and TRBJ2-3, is KAGVTQTPRYLIKTRGQQVTLSCSPISGHRSVSWYQQTPGQGLQFLFEYFSETQRNKGNFPGRFSGRQFSNSRSEMNVSTLELGDSALYLCASSPGTPSTDTQYFGPGTRLTVL.

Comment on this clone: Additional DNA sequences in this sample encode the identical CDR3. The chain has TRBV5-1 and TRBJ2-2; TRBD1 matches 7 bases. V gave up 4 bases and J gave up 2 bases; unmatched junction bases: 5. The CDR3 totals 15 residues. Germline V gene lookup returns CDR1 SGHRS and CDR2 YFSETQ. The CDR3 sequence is CASSTGTANTGELFF. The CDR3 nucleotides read TGCGCCAGCAGCACCGGGACAGCAAACACCGGGGAGCTGTTTTTT.

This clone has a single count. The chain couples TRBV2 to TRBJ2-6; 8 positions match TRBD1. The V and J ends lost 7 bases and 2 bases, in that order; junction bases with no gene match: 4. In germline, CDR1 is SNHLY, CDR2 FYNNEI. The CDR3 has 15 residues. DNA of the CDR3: TGTGCCAGCACCACGGGACAGGCTGGGGCCAACGTCCTGACTTTC. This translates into CASTTGQAGANVLTF.

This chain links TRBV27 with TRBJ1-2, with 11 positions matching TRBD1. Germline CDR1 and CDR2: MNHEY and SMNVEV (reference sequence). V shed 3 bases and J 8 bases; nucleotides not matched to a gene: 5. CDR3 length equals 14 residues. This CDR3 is CASSFSGTGGGYTF. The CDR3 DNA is TGTGCCAGCAGTTTTTCGGGGACAGGGGGAGGCTACACCTTC.

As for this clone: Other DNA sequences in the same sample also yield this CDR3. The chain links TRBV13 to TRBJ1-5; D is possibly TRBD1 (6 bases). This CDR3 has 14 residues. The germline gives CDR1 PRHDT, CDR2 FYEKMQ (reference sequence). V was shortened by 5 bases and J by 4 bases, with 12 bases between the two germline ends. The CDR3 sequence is CASSLGAGNQPQHF. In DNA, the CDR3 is TGTGCCAGCAGCCTGGGGGCAGGGAATCAGCCCCAGCATTTT.

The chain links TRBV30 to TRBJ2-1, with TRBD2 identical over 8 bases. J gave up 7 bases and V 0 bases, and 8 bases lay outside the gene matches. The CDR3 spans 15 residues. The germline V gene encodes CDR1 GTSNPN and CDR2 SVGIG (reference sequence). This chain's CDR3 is CAWSVKRGLGNEQFF. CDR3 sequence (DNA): TGTGCCTGGAGTGTAAAGCGGGGGCTGGGAAATGAGCAGTTCTTC.

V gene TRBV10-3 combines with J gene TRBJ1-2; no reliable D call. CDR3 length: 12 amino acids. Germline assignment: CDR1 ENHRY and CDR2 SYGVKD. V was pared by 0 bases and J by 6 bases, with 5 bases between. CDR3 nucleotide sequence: TGTGCCATCAGTGAGTCACAGAATGGCTACACCTTC. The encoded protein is CAISESQNGYTF.

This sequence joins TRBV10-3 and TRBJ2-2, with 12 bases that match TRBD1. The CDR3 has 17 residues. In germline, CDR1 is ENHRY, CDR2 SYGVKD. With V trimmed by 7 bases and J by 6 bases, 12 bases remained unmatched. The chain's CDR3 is CAITTGTGGQGAGELFF. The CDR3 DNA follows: TGTGCCATCACAACCGGGACAGGGGGCCAGGGGGCCGGGGAGCTGTTTTTT.

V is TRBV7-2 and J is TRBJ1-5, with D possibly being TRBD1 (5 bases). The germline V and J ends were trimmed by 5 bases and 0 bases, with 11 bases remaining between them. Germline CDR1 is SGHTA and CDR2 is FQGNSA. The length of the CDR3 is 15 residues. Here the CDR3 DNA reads TGTGCCAGCAGCCGTGACAGTTATAGCAATCAGCCCCAGCATTTT. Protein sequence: CASSRDSYSNQPQHF.